This TCR beta chain derives from a study of blood T cells in healthy people across ages. The J segment lost 2 bases and the V segment lost 4 bases, leaving 6 bases of the junction unmatched. Germline CDR1 and CDR2: SGHRS and YFSETQ. The CDR3 sequence is 14 residues long. PCR was performed a second time for about 7 to 12 cycles using a sample-barcoded 5' primer and a J-beta primer mix. MiXCR, applied by TCRdb to the 5' RACE reads, yields one record per CDR3 protein. The sample has some 900,000 distinct CDR3 sequences, roughly 48% seen once. The chain couples TRBV5-1 to TRBJ2-7, with 7 bases aligning to TRBD1. Sequenced sample: blood. This sequence originates from a man aged 30 to 45 in good health. Here the CDR3 reads CASSENRGPYEQYF. As DNA, the CDR3 is TGCGCCAGCAGCGAAAACAGGGGCCCCTACGAGCAGTACTTC.